The next 15 T cell receptor beta chains were all read from a single sample in a study of blood T cell repertoires in COVID-19. Data came from immunoSEQ multiplex PCR; TCRdb stores just in-frame clones and leaves some out. The sample shows 91,000 or so clones, around 80% of them seen only once. The sequenced material came from peripheral blood. These receptor sequences come from a man aged 50-60 years with active or convalescent COVID-19.

The rearrangement links TRBV5-8 to TRBJ2-2, with 7 bases lining up with TRBD2. Losses at the gene ends were 0 bases for V and 5 bases for J; bases not matched to a gene: 4. The CDR3 totals 15 residues. CDR1 SGHTS and CDR2 YDEGEE come from the germline V gene. The CDR3 sequence is CASSLGTSWTGELFF. CDR3 coding DNA: TGTGCCAGCAGCTTGGGGACTAGTTGGACCGGGGAGCTGTTTTTT.

This clone occurred a few times. The genes are TRBV7-2 and TRBJ1-2; tentatively, D is TRBD1 (6 bases). Trimming cost V 4 bases and J 6 bases, with 15 bases left between them. This CDR3 is 14 amino acids long. The germline CDR1 and CDR2 sequences are SGHTA and FQGNSA. Here the CDR3 reads CASSSKGGGHGYTF. CDR3 DNA: TGTGCCAGCAGCTCCAAGGGGGGGGGACATGGCTACACCTTC.

This chain uses TRBV7-8 with TRBJ1-5, with D possibly TRBD1 on 5 matching bases. The CDR3 runs 13 residues. The germline V gene encodes CDR1 SGHVS and CDR2 FQNEAQ. The V gene lost 5 bases and the J gene lost 4 bases, with 9 bases spanning the gap. DNA for the CDR3: TGTGCCAGCAGCCAACAGGAGAATCAGCCCCAGCATTTT. Translating gives CASSQQENQPQHF.

This chain joins TRBV25-1 and TRBJ1-2, with 8 bases fitting TRBD1. V trimming: 4 bases; J trimming: 1 base; junction bases outside the gene matches: 2. The germline V gene has CDR1 MGHDK and CDR2 SYGVNS. This CDR3 spans 14 amino acids. CDR3 residues: CASSATGVNYGYTF. DNA for the CDR3: TGTGCCAGCAGTGCGACAGGGGTTAACTATGGCTACACCTTC.

The V and J genes are TRBV11-3 and TRBJ2-3; 10 bases align to TRBD2. Germline V gene sequence: CDR1 SGHNT, CDR2 YENEEA. The V segment lost 3 bases and the J segment 4 bases; nucleotides outside the gene matches: 4. The CDR3 spans 15 residues. The chain's CDR3 is CASSFTSGDSDTQYF. The CDR3 nucleotides read TGTGCCAGCAGCTTTACTAGCGGGGACTCAGATACGCAGTATTTT.

The rearrangement joins TRBV24-1 to TRBJ2-2, with TRBD2 as a possible D gene (5 bases). The V end was cut by 1 base, the J end by 6 bases, with 17 bases between. CDR1 and CDR2 (germline): KGHDR, SFDVKD. This CDR3 has 17 residues. The CDR3 bases are TGTGCCACCAGTGATTTTTGGGAGATTGGTGGGGCCGGGGAGCTGTTTTTT. Amino acids: CATSDFWEIGGAGELFF.

CDR3 region: CASSSTGNTIYF. CDR3 sequence (DNA): TGTGCCAGCAGCTCGACAGGAAACACCATATATTTT. V and J are TRBV7-2 and TRBJ1-3, with D hard to call. Trimming shortened V by 4 bases and J by 4 bases, and 5 bases separated the two germline ends. This CDR3 is 12 amino acids long. The germline V gene encodes CDR1 SGHTA and CDR2 FQGNSA.

The J gene is TRBJ1-1, the V gene TRBV19, with D uncertain. This CDR3 has 15 residues. Trimming took 1 base from V and 0 from J, leaving 9 bases between them. Germline V gene data show CDR1 as LNHDA and CDR2 as SQIVND (reference sequence). Here the CDR3 DNA reads TGTGCCAGTAGTATAGGGGAGGGTCTGAACACTGAAGCTTTCTTT. This encodes CASSIGEGLNTEAFF.

This chain uses TRBV6-5 with TRBJ2-3; 8 nucleotides align to TRBD2. Germline CDR1 reads MNHEY; CDR2 reads SVGAGI. The CDR3 totals 14 residues. Trimming at V came to 6 bases and at J to 7 bases, leaving 9 bases not matched to a gene. CDR3 nucleotide sequence: TGTGCCAGCAGCGGACTAGCCGGAAGGAATACGCAGTATTTT. Translating it yields CASSGLAGRNTQYF.

This chain uses TRBV9 with TRBJ2-7; D is perhaps TRBD1 (5 bases). Per germline, CDR1 SGDLS and CDR2 YYNGEE. V was trimmed by 0 bases and J by 2 bases, leaving 12 bases between them. The CDR3 totals 15 residues. In DNA, the CDR3 is TGTGCCAGCAGCGTAGGACCCAGGGTCCCCTACGAGCAGTACTTC. Its protein is CASSVGPRVPYEQYF.

This clone was recorded only once. CDR3 region: CASSLRPTTDNTEAFF. For the CDR3, the DNA is TGTGCCAGCAGTCTCCGCCCAACGACAGATAACACTGAAGCTTTCTTT. The chain recombines TRBV28 with TRBJ1-1; D might be TRBD1 (5 bases). The CDR3 covers 16 residues. Trimming removed 5 bases from V and 2 bases from J, with 18 bases in between. Germline CDR1 reads MDHEN; CDR2 reads SYDVKM.

This clone showed up just a few times. The rearrangement links TRBV9 to TRBJ1-3; D gene ambiguous. V was clipped by 4 bases and J by 4 bases, with 12 bases between them. Germline V gene lookup returns CDR1 SGDLS and CDR2 YYNGEE. This CDR3 region has 14 residues. The CDR3 sequence: CASSPSGYGNTIYF. Written as DNA, the CDR3 is TGTGCCAGCAGCCCCTCGGGGTACGGAAACACCATATATTTT.

This chain uses TRBV30 with TRBJ2-4; 9 bases map to TRBD1. CDR1 is GTSNPN, CDR2 SVGIG, per germline (reference sequence). The V segment lost 3 bases and the J segment 5 bases; nucleotides outside the gene matches: 11. The CDR3 is made up of 16 amino acids. DNA for the CDR3: TGTGCCTGGAGCCTCCGGGACAGGGTAATCCAAAACATTCAGTACTTC. As protein: CAWSLRDRVIQNIQYF.

V is TRBV28 and J is TRBJ1-2; tentative D call: TRBD1 (5 bases). The length of the CDR3 is 13 residues. Trimming took 6 bases from V and 1 from J, leaving 9 bases between them. Germline-derived CDR1 and CDR2 are MDHEN and SYDVKM. This CDR3 reads CASSMQGNYGYTF. In DNA, the CDR3 is TGTGCCAGCAGCATGCAGGGTAACTATGGCTACACCTTC.

This sequence joins TRBV6-5 and TRBJ1-2; D not resolved. V lost 2 bases and J 1 base, leaving 5 bases between the germline ends. Germline V gene data show CDR1 as MNHEY and CDR2 as SVGAGI. The CDR3 consists of 13 residues. The CDR3 here is CASSYTGNYGYTF. CDR3 DNA sequence: TGTGCCAGCAGTTACACTGGTAACTATGGCTACACCTTC.